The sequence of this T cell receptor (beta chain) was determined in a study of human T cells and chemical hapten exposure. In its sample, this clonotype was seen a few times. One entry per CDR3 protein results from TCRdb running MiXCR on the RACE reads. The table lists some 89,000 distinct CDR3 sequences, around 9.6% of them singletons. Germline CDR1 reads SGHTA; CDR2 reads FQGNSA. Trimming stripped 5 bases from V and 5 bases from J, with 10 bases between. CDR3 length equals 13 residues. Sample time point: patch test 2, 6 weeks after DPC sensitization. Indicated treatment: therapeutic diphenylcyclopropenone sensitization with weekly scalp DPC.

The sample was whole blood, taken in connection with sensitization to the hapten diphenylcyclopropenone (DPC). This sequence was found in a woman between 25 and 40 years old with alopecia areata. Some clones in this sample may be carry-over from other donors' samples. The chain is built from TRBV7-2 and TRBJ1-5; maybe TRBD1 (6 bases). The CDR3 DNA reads TGTGCCAGCAGCACAAGGGGGGATCAGCCCCAGCATTTT. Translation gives CASSTRGDQPQHF.